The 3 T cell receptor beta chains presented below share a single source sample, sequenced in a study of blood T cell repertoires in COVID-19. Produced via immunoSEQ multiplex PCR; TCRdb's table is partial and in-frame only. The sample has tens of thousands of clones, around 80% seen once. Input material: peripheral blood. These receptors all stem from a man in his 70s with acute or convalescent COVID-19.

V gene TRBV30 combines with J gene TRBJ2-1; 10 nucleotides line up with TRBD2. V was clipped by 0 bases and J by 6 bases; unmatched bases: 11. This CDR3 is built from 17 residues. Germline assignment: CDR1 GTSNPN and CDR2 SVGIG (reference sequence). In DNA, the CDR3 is TGTGCCTGGAGTGTGCCGTTGGGGAGCGGGGGGGGCAATGAGCAGTTCTTC. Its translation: CAWSVPLGSGGGNEQFF.

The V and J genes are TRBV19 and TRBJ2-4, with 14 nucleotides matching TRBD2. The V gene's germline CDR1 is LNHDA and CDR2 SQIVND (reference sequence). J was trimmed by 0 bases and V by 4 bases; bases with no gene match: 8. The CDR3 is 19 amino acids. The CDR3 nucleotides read TGTGCCAGTAGTAGGACTAGCGGGGGGCCTACTCTAGCCAAAAACATTCAGTACTTC. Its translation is CASSRTSGGPTLAKNIQYF.

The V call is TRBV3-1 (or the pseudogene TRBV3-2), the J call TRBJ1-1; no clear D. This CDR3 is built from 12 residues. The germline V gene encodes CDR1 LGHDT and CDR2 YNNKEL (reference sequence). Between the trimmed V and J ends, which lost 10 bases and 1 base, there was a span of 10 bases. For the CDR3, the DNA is TGTGCCACCTTTGGAGAGAACACTGAAGCTTTCTTT. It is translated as CATFGENTEAFF.